This TCR beta chain is from a study of CD8 T cells in Susac syndrome. Regarding the study as a whole: A relatively small number of individuals underwent TCR sequencing and HLA analysis.

With regard to this clonotype: The antigen remains unidentified.

CD8+ and CD4+ blood T cells underwent TCR beta sequencing. In the multiple sclerosis control group, patients were treatment-naive and had stable or active relapsing-remitting disease. The length of the CDR3 is 11 residues. Trimming took off 6 bases at V and 5 bases at J, with 7 bases between the two ends. With random hexamers, 0.5 to 1 ug RNA was reverse transcribed. immunoSEQ multiplex PCR amplified TCR beta CDR3 across 54 Vbeta, 13 Jbeta. TCRdb called the immunoSEQ multiplex PCR reads again in MiXCR, with one record for every CDR3 protein. The table shows more than 200,000 distinct CDR3 sequences, with over 85% occurring only once.

The sequenced sample consisted of CD4+ T cells from PBMCs. This rearrangement joins TRBV12-3 or TRBV12-4 to TRBJ2-5; D possibly uses TRBD1 or TRBD2 (5 bases each). This TCR derives from a human donor with multiple sclerosis. CDR3 in amino acids: CASRGRETQYF. The DNA for the CDR3 is TGTGCCAGCAGGGGACGGGAGACCCAGTACTTC.